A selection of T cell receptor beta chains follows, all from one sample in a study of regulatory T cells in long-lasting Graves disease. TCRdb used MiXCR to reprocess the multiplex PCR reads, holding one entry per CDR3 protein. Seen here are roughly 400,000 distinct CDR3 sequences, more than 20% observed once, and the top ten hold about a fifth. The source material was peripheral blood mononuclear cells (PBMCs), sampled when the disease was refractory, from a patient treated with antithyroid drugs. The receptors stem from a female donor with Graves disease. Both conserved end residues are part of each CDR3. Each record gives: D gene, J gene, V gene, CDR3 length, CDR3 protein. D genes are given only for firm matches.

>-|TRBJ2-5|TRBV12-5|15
CASGLDSQKGRTQYF
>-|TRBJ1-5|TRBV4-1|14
CASSQVGEGQPQHF
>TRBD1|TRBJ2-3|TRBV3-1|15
CASSQAGQVLFAQYF
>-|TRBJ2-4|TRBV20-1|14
CSPRGGRAKNIQYF
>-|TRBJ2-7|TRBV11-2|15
CASSLVGGEAYEQYF
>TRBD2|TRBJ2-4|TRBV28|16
CASSPGTSGRKNIQYF
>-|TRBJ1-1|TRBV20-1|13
CSARVSQNTEAFF
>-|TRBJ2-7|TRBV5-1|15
CASSLVGHEGNEQYF
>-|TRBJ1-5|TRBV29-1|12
CSAGQQNQPQHF
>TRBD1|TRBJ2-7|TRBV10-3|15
CAIRGPGQGGDEQYF
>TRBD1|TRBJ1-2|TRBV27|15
CASSPYPGQFFGATF
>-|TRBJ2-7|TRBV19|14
CASSAGSISYEQYF
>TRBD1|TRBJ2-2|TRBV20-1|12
CSAGQGAGELFF
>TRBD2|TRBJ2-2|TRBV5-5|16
CASSLGREANTGELFF
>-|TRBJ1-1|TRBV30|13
CAWPRWLNTEAFF
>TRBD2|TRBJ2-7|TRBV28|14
CASTAGLAGVEQYF
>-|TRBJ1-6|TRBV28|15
CASSTPTGSIPPLHF
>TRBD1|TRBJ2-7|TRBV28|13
CASRLDRAYEQYF
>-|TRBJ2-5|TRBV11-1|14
CASSREGYEETQYF
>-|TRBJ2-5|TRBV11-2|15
CASSSRTVGQETQYF
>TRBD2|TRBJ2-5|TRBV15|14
CATTRGGYQETQYF
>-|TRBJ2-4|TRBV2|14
CASSVGKAKNIQYF
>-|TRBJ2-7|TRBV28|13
CASGRALSYEQYF
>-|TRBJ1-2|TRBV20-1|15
CSAGPSGAANYGYTF
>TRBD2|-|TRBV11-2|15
CASSLSGREFDEQFF
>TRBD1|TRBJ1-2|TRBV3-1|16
CASSQGQGLLNYGYTF
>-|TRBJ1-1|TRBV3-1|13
CASSPHPNTEAFF
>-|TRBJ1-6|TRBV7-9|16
CASSLIAALHNSPLHF
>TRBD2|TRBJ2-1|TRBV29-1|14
CSVELVLAGDEQFF
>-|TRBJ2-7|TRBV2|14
CASSEDGPPSEQYF
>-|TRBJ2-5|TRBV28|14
CASSRREYQETQYF
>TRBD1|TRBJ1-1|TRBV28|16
CASSPHPGQGATEAFF
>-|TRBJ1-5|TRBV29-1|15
CSVGGTPDSNQPQHF
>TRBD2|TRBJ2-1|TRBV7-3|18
CASSLEGVAGGRDNEQFF
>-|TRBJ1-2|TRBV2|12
CASRPGVDGYTF
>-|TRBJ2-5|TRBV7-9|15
CASSLALPFGETQYF
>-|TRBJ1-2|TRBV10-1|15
CASSESIGGNYGYTF
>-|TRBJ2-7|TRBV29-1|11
CSGGVGYEQYF
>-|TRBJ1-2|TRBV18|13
CASSPTTEDGYTF
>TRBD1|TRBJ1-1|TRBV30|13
CAWTGQRNTEAFF
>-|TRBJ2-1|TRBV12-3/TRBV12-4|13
CASSLGANNEQFF
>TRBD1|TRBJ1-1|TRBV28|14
CASRDRGRNTEAFF
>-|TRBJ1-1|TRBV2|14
CASGLLRVNTEAFF
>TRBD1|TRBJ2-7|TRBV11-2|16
CASSLGGQGASYEQYF
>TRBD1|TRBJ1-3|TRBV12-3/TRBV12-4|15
CASRLTGGPGNTIYF